This paragraph covers one TCR beta chain sequence. Its cognate antigen is unknown. The assay was immunoSEQ multiplex PCR, and TCRdb's table has in-frame clones only and misses some. Found here are 50,000 to 80,000 clones, about 89% of them singletons; the top ten hold roughly 5.5%. These data belong to a study of OX40 agonist ivuxolimab in advanced cancers. Turning to the study itself: Every 2 weeks, patients got intravenous ivuxolimab at one of six dose levels (0.01-10 mg/kg). Prior therapy, whether anti-PD-1, anti-PD-L1 or anti-CTLA-4, was allowed, and under 50% had some.

Overall study findings and caveats: At 0.1 to 3.0 mg/kg and by week 6, CD4+ and CD8+ T cells in the blood had expanded clonally. Among the least clonally expanded were partial responders at 0.1-3.0 mg/kg.

The CDR3 spans 15 residues. The trim removed 5 bases at V and 2 bases at J, leaving 6 bases unmatched. The V gene's germline CDR1 is SGHNT and CDR2 YENEEA. The material sequenced was CD4+ or CD8+ T cells sorted from blood, taken in a trial of the OX40 agonist ivuxolimab. This receptor was obtained from an adult with an advanced solid tumor such as melanoma, head and neck, liver or kidney cancer. This sequence joins TRBV11-3 and TRBJ2-7; 10 nucleotides align to TRBD2. CDR3 amino acids: CASSPSGGSTYEQYF. CDR3 bases: TGTGCCAGCAGCCCTAGCGGGGGTAGCACCTACGAGCAGTACTTC. The entire variable domain, with the rest obtained from reference TRBV11-3 and TRBJ2-7, is as follows: EAGVVQSPRYKIIEKKQPVAFWCNPISGHNTLYWYLQNLGQGPELLIRYENEEAVDDSQLPKDRFSAERLKGVDSTLKIQPAELGDSAVYLCASSPSGGSTYEQYFGPGTRLTVT.